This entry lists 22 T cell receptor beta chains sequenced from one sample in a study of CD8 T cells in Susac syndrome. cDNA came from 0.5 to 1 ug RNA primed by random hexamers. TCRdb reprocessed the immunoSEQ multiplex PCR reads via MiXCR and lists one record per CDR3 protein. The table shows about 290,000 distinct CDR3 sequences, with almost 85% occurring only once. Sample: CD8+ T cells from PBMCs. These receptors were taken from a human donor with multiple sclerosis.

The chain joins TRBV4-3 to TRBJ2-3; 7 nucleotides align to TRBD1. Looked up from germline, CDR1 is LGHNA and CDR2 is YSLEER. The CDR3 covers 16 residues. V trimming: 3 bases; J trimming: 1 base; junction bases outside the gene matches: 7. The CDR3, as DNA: TGCGCCAGCAGCCATAGCGTGGACAGGCGCACAGATACGCAGTATTTT. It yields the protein CASSHSVDRRTDTQYF.

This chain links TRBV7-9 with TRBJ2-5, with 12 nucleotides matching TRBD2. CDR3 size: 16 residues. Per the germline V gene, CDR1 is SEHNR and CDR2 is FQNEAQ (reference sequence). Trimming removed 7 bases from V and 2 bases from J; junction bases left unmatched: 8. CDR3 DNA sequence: TGTGCCAGCACCTTGATCGGGACTAGCGGGCAAGAGACCCAGTACTTC. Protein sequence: CASTLIGTSGQETQYF.

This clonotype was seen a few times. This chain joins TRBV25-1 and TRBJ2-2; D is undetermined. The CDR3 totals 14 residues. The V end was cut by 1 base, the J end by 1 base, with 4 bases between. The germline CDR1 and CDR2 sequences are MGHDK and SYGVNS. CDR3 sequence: CASSESGNTGELFF. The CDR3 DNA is TGTGCCAGCAGTGAATCCGGGAACACCGGGGAGCTGTTTTTT.

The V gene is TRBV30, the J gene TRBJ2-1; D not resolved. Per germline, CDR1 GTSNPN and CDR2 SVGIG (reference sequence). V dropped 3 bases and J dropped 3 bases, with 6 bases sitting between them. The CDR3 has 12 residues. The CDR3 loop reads CAWSVSYNEQFF. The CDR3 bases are TGTGCCTGGAGCGTTAGCTACAATGAGCAGTTCTTC.

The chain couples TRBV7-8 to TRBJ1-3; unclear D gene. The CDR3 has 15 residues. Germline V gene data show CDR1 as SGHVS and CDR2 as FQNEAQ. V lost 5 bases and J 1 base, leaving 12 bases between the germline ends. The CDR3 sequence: CASSPMAASGNTIYF. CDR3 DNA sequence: TGTGCCAGCAGCCCGATGGCAGCGTCTGGAAACACCATATATTTT. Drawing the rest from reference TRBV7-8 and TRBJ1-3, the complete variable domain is GAGVSQSPRYKVAKRGQDVALRCDPISGHVSLFWYQQALGQGPEFLTYFQNEAQLDKSGLPSDRFFAERPEGSVSTLKIQRTQQEDSAVYLCASSPMAASGNTIYFGEGSWLTVV.

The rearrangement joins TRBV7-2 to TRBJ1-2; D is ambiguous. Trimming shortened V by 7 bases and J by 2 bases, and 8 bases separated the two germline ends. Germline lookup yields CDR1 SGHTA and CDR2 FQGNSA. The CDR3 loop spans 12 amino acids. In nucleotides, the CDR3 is TGTGCCAGCAAAACCGTAAACTATGGCTACACCTTC. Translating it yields CASKTVNYGYTF.

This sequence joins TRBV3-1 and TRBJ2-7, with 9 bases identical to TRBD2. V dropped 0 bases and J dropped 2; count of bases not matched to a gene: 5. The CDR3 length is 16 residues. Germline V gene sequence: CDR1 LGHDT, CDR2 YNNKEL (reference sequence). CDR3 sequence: CASSQDSGSFTYEQYF. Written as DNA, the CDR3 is TGTGCCAGCAGCCAAGATAGCGGGAGCTTTACCTACGAGCAGTACTTC.

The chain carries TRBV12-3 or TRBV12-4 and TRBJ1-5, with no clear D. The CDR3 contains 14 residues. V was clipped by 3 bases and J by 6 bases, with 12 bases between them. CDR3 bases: TGTGCCAGCAGTTTCGGGAGGGCGGTTCAGCCCCAGCATTTT. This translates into CASSFGRAVQPQHF.

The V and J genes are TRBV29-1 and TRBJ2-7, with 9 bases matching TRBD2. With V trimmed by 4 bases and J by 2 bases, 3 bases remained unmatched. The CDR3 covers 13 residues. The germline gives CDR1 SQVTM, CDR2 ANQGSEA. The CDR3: CSVVERGAYEQYF. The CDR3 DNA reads TGCAGCGTTGTTGAGCGGGGGGCCTACGAGCAGTACTTC.

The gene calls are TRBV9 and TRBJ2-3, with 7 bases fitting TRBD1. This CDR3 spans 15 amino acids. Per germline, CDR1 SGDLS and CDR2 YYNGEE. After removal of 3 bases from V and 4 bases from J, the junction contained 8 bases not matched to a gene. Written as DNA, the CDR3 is TGTGCCAGCAGCGCCGAGGGGGCTTGGGCAGATACGCAGTATTTT. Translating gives CASSAEGAWADTQYF.

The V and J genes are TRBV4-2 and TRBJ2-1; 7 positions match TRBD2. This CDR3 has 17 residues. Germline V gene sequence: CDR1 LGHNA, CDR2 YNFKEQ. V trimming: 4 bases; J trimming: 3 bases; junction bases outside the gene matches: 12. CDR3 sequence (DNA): TGTGCCAGCAGCCTCGCCACCACCGGCGGGAGCTACAATGAGCAGTTCTTC. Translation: CASSLATTGGSYNEQFF.

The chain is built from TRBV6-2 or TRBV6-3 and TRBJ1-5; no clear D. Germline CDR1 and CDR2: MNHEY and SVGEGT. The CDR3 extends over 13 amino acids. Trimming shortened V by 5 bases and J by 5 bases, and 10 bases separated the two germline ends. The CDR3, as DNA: TGTGCCAGCAGTGGTGGACCGTATCAGCCCCAGCATTTT. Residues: CASSGGPYQPQHF.

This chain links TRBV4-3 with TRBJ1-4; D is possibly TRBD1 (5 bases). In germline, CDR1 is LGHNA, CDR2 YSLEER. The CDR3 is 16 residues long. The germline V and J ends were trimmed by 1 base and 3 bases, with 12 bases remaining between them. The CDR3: CASSQGVTEANEKLFF. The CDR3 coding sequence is TGCGCCAGCAGCCAAGGGGTGACAGAGGCTAATGAAAAACTGTTTTTT.

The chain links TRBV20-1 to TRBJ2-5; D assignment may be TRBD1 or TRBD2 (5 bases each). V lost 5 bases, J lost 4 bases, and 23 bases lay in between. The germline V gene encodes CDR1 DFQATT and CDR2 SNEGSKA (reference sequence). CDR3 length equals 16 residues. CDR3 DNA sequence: TGCAGTGCTGAGGACCGTCGGGGCTCAGGTATAGAGACCCAGTACTTC. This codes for CSAEDRRGSGIETQYF.

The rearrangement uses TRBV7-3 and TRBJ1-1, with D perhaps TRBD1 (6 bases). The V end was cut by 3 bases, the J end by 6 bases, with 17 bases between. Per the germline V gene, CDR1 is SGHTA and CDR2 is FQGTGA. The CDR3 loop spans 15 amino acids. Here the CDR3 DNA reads TGTGCCAGCAGCTTGACCGGGGGCGGTGGGTCTGAAGCTTTCTTT. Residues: CASSLTGGGGSEAFF.

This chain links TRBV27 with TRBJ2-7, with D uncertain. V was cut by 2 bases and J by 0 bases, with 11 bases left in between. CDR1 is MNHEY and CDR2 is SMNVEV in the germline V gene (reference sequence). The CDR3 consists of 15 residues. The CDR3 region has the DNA TGTGCCAGCAGTTTAGCGGCCTCAAGCTCCTACGAGCAGTACTTC. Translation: CASSLAASSSYEQYF.

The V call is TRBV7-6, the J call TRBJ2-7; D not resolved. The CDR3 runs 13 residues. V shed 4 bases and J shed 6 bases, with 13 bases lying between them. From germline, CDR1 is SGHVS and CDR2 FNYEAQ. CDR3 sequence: CASSSLSGGEQYF. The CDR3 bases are TGTGCCAGCAGCTCCCTGTCGGGCGGCGAGCAGTACTTC.

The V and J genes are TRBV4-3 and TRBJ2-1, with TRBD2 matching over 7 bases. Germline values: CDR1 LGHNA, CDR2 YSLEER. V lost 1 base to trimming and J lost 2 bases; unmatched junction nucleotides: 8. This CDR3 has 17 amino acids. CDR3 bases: TGCGCCAGCAGCCAAGCTAGCTACGGGAGGACCTACAATGAGCAGTTCTTC. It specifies CASSQASYGRTYNEQFF.

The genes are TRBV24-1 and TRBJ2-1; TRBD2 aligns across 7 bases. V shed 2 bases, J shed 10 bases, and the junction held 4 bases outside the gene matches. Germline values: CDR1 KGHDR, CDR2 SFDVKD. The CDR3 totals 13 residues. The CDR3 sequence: CATSDSGLGEQFF. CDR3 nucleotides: TGTGCCACCAGTGATTCTGGACTAGGGGAGCAGTTCTTC.

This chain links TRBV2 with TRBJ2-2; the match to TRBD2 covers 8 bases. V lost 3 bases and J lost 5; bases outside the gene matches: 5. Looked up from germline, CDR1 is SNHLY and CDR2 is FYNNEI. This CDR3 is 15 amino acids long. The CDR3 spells CASSDPGGRTGELFF. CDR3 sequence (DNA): TGTGCCAGCAGTGATCCGGGAGGGCGGACCGGGGAGCTGTTTTTT.

CDR3 region: CASTRTGGLQPQHF. CDR3 bases: TGTGCCAGCACCCGGACGGGGGGGCTCCAGCCCCAGCATTTT. The gene calls are TRBV16 and TRBJ1-5, with a tentative D call TRBD1 (6 bases). Germline V gene lookup returns CDR1 KGHSY and CDR2 FQNENV. The CDR3 consists of 14 residues. Trimming shortened V by 7 bases and J by 7 bases, and 17 bases separated the two germline ends. Variable domain in full (rest from reference TRBV16 and TRBJ1-5): GEEVAQTPKHLVRGEGQKAKLYCAPIKGHSYVFWYQQVLKNEFKFLISFQNENVFDETGMPKERFSAKCLPNSPCSLEIQATKLEDSAVYFCASTRTGGLQPQHFGDGTRLSIL.

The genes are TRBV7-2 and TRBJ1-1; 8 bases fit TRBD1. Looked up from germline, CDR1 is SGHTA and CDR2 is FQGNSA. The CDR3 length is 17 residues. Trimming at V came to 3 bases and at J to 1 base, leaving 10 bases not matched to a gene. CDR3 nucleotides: TGTGCCAGCAGCTTTGGACAGGGTCAGTCTCGGAACACTGAAGCTTTCTTT. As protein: CASSFGQGQSRNTEAFF.